Listed here are 7 T cell receptor beta chains from one sample, sequenced in a study of T-cell reconstitution after alpha-beta-depleted transplantation in children. Construction of the TCRbeta library involved unique molecular identifiers. TCRdb reprocessed the PCR reads with MiXCR, giving one entry per CDR3 protein. The sample consists of 500,000 to 750,000 distinct CDR3 sequences, over 25% of them appearing once. Specimen: PBMCs, collected before TCRalphabeta/CD19-depleted stem cell transplant. Source of these receptors: a boy in the first two years of life with Wiskott-Aldrich syndrome, due to receive a stem cell transplant.

V gene TRBV20-1 combines with J gene TRBJ2-1; 8 positions match TRBD1. J gave up 8 bases and V 6 bases, and 18 bases lay outside the gene matches. The CDR3 extends over 16 amino acids. CDR1 DFQATT and CDR2 SNEGSKA come from the germline V gene (reference sequence). The CDR3 DNA follows: TGCAGTGCGCAGACAGGGGTCAAGAGGTTTTGCGATGAGCAGTTCTTC. This encodes CSAQTGVKRFCDEQFF.

This clonotype has only a few counts. This rearrangement joins TRBV20-1 to TRBJ2-5; 7 bases are a match to TRBD1. Germline V gives CDR1 DFQATT, CDR2 SNEGSKA (reference sequence). The J segment lost 3 bases and the V segment lost 3 bases, leaving 4 bases of the junction unmatched. The CDR3 spans 13 residues. The CDR3 protein is CSASLDRKETQYF. CDR3 coding DNA: TGCAGTGCTAGTTTGGACAGGAAAGAGACCCAGTACTTC.

This chain joins TRBV20-1 and TRBJ1-1; 7 bases align to TRBD1. Trimming cost V 3 bases and J 2 bases; bases outside gene matches: 6. Germline CDR1 DFQATT, CDR2 SNEGSKA (reference sequence). CDR3 length: 14 residues. The CDR3 DNA is TGCAGTGCTAGGGGTCAGGGGGTCAACACTGAAGCTTTCTTT. Its protein product is CSARGQGVNTEAFF.

J is TRBJ2-7 and V is TRBV12-3 or TRBV12-4; 8 nucleotides agree with TRBD2. The CDR3 has 15 amino acids. Losses at the gene ends were 3 bases for V and 4 bases for J; bases not matched to a gene: 8. In nucleotides, the CDR3 is TGTGCCAGCAGTTTTAAAGGTAGCGGGGCTTACGAGCAGTACTTC. Translated, it gives CASSFKGSGAYEQYF.

The gene calls are TRBV24-1 and TRBJ2-1; TRBD2 might be the D (7 bases). V lost 1 base and J lost 5, with 14 bases in between. This CDR3 contains 16 residues. Germline V gives CDR1 KGHDR, CDR2 SFDVKD. The DNA of the CDR3 is TGTGCCACCAGTGATTTCGGGCAGGGGAGGGACAATGAGCAGTTCTTC. This sequence encodes CATSDFGQGRDNEQFF.

The rearrangement uses TRBV6-1 and TRBJ2-1; TRBD1 matches at 10 bases. Germline trimming cut 4 bases from V and 4 bases from J; bases unmatched to any gene: 4. CDR1 is MNHNS and CDR2 is SASEGT in the germline V gene. The CDR3 sequence is 15 residues long. DNA of the CDR3: TGTGCCAGCAGTGGAAGACAGGGGGCATACAATGAGCAGTTCTTC. Protein product: CASSGRQGAYNEQFF.

The chain recombines TRBV20-1 with TRBJ2-1, with TRBD2 identical over 10 bases. Germline V CDR1 and CDR2: DFQATT, SNEGSKA (reference sequence). This CDR3 is 15 amino acids long. V shed 3 bases, J shed 6 bases, and the junction held 8 bases outside the gene matches. The CDR3 region is CSARSGRARSNEQFF. As DNA, the CDR3 is TGCAGTGCTAGGAGCGGGAGGGCCCGGAGCAATGAGCAGTTCTTC.